The source of this T cell receptor (beta chain) is a study of type 1 and type 2 diabetes patients. The CDR3 is 15 amino acids. V shed 4 bases and J 3 bases; nucleotides not matched to a gene: 3. The germline CDR1 and CDR2 sequences are SGHTA and FQGNSA. Genomic DNA was the PCR template. Multiplex PCR with 30 forward and 13 reverse primers amplified the TCR beta CDR3. TCRdb itself ran the multiplex PCR reads through MiXCR, one entry per CDR3 protein. Seen here are some 250,000 distinct CDR3 sequences, around 50% observed once, and the top ten hold roughly 13%. This chain connects TRBV7-2 to TRBJ1-6; TRBD1 matches at 7 bases. This receptor was obtained from a man aged 18 to 29 with type 2 diabetes. Source material: peripheral blood mononuclear cells (PBMCs). This CDR3 is CASSSGGVYNSPLHF. The CDR3 region has the DNA TGTGCCAGCAGCTCAGGGGGAGTCTATAATTCACCCCTCCACTTT. The whole variable domain, filled in from reference TRBV7-2 and TRBJ1-6, reads GAGVSQSPSNKVTEKGKDVELRCDPISGHTALYWYRQSLGQGLEFLIYFQGNSAPDKSGLPSDRFSAERTGGSVSTLTIQRTQQEDSAVYLCASSSGGVYNSPLHFGNGTRLTVT.